This T cell receptor (beta chain) was recovered during a study of OX40 agonist ivuxolimab in advanced cancers. Germline CDR1 reads MNHNY; CDR2 reads SVGAGI (reference sequence). V lost 6 bases, J lost 5 bases, and 16 bases lay in between. The CDR3 has 14 amino acids. The data were produced by immunoSEQ multiplex PCR, yet TCRdb's version contains in-frame clones alone and is incomplete. The sample consists of around 53,000 clones, approximately 91% of them appearing once. The chain uses TRBV6-6 and TRBJ2-5, with D hard to call. This material consisted of CD4+ or CD8+ T cells sorted from blood, taken in a trial of the OX40 agonist ivuxolimab. The receptor's source is an adult with an advanced solid tumor such as melanoma, head and neck, liver or kidney cancer. As DNA, the CDR3 is TGTGCCAGCAGAAAGGTCGGAACGTGGGAGACCCAGTACTTC. Protein product: CASRKVGTWETQYF.